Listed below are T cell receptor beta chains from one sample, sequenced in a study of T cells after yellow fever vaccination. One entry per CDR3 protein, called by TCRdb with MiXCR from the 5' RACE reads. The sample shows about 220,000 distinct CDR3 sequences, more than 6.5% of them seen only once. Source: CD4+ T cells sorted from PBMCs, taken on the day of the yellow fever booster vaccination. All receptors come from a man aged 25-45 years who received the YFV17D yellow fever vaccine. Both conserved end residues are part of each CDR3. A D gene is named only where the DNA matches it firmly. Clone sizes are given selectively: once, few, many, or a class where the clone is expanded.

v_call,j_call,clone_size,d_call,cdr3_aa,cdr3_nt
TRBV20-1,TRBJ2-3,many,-,CSARIRSTDTQYF,TGCAGTGCTAGAATACGGAGCACAGATACGCAGTATTTT
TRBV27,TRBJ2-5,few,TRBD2,CASSLRLAQTQYF,TGTGCCAGCAGTCTAAGACTAGCTCAGACCCAGTACTTC
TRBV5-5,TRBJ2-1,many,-,CASSRYGTDNNEQFF,TGTGCCAGCAGCAGATACGGGACGGATAACAATGAGCAGTTCTTC
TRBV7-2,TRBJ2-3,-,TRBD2,CASSLAASGGSTDTQYF,TGTGCCAGCAGCTTAGCCGCAAGCGGGGGAAGCACAGATACGCAGTATTTT
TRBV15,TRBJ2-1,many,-,CATDGVIMGRNQQFF,TGTGCCACCGATGGGGTAATAATGGGGCGCAATCAGCAGTTCTTC
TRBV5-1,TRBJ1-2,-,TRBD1,CASSMGQGNYGYTF,TGCGCCAGCAGCATGGGACAGGGGAACTATGGCTACACCTTC
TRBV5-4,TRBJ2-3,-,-,CASSSHQGRSTDTQYF,TGTGCCAGCAGCTCCCACCAGGGAAGGTCCACAGATACGCAGTATTTT
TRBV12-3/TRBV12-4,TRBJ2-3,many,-,CASSIQGGTQYF,TGTGCCAGCAGTATACAGGGTGGTACGCAGTATTTT
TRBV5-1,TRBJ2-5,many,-,CASSTTASTETQYF,TGCGCCAGCAGCACGACAGCGTCAACAGAGACCCAGTACTTC
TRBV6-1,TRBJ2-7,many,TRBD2,CASRTRLAGANEQYF,TGTGCCAGCAGGACACGACTAGCGGGAGCTAACGAGCAGTACTTC
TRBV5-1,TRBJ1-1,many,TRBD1,CASSWGTGQSTEAFF,TGCGCCAGCAGCTGGGGGACAGGGCAGAGCACTGAAGCTTTCTTT
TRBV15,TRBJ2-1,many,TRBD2,CATKWTSGVNEQFF,TGTGCCACCAAATGGACTAGCGGGGTCAATGAGCAGTTCTTC
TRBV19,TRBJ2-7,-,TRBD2,CASSRRGGSDEQYF,TGTGCCAGTAGTAGGCGGGGAGGGAGCGACGAGCAGTACTTC
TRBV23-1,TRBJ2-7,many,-,CASSSLRLVSYEQYF,TGCGCCAGCAGCAGCCTTCGACTAGTCTCCTACGAGCAGTACTTC
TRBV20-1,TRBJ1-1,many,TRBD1,CSAIDRVSRTEAFF,TGCAGTGCTATCGACAGGGTAAGCAGGACTGAAGCTTTCTTT
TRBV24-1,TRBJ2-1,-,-,CATSDKVGTYNEQFF,TGTGCCACCAGTGATAAGGTGGGAACCTACAATGAGCAGTTCTTC
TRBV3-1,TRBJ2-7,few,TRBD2,CASSWPSELAAPLYF,TGTGCCAGCAGCTGGCCATCGGAGCTAGCGGCCCCTCTGTACTTC
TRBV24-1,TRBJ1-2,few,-,CATSDRDCYGYTF,TGTGCCACCAGTGACCGTGACTGCTATGGCTACACCTTC
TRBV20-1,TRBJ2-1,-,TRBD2,CCASGAGVGAYNEQFF,TGCTGTGCTAGCGGGGCGGGAGTAGGTGCCTACAATGAGCAGTTCTTC
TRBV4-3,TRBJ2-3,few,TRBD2,CASSLGLAGTADTQYF,TGCGCCAGCAGCCTCGGACTAGCGGGAACAGCAGATACGCAGTATTTT
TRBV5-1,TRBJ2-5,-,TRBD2,CASSLTRLAGVETQYF,TGCGCCAGCAGCTTGACGAGACTAGCGGGAGTAGAGACCCAGTACTTC
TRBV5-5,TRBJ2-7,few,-,CASSLRSGYYEQYF,TGTGCCAGCAGCTTGAGGTCTGGTTACTACGAGCAGTACTTC